This TCR beta chain was documented in a study of blood T cell repertoires in COVID-19. Study details: The study drew acute and convalescent COVID-19 samples from the United States, Italy and Spain. PBMCs, B-cell-depleted T cells, or T cells were the source of the cDNA or gDNA that made up the material.

The protocol was immunoSEQ multiplex PCR, while the TCRdb copy is restricted to in-frame clones and leaves out a portion. The sample includes a few hundred thousand clones, 86% of them seen just once. The germline CDR1 and CDR2 sequences are SEHNR and FQNEAQ (reference sequence). V lost 2 bases and J lost 7; bases outside the gene matches: 10. The CDR3 loop spans 15 amino acids. This TCR was sampled from a woman aged 25 to 45 with active or convalescent COVID-19. The sequenced material came from peripheral blood. The rearrangement joins TRBV7-9 to TRBJ2-5, with 7 bases aligning to TRBD2. The CDR3 loop reads CASSLRSSSGATQYF. The CDR3 DNA follows: TGTGCCAGCAGCTTACGGAGCTCTAGCGGTGCGACCCAGTACTTC.